This entry features one TCR beta chain sequence. What it binds is not known. Generated by immunoSEQ multiplex PCR, the TCRdb table keeps only in-frame clones and is missing some. The table shows 85,000 to 100,000 clones, with about 90% occurring only once. The data were obtained in a study of graft-versus-host responses after intestinal transplantation. Study findings and constraints: GvH clones occurred in recipient marrow; some first appeared in ileum or blood.

This clonotype was obtained from a human donor who received an intestinal transplant. The source was unstimulated CD4+ T cells sorted from spleen or lymph node cells, collected before intestinal transplant.

The CDR3 DNA reads TGTGCCAGCTCACCACAGGGGGCAGGGGCCGCAGATACGCAGTATTTT. Amino acids: CASSPQGAGAADTQYF. V usage is TRBV18 and J usage is TRBJ2-3, with 7 bases matching TRBD1. J gave up 4 bases and V 1 base, and 8 bases lay outside the gene matches. Germline V CDR1 and CDR2: KGHSH, LQKENI. CDR3 length equals 16 residues.